This is a list of T cell receptor beta chains from one sample in a study of shared clonotypes between healthy human individuals. Profiling relied on immunoSEQ multiplex PCR, and the TCRdb table lists in-frame clones only, not all of them. The table lists roughly 890,000 clones, 80% to 95% of them singletons. What was sequenced was naive CD8+ T cells sorted from blood. These receptors all stem from a man younger than 45 in good health. CDR3s include the opening cysteine and the closing phenylalanine or tryptophan. D genes are given only for firm matches. Not all rows give a size; the values are once, few, many and, for expanded clones, a class.

j_call: TRBJ2-3; d_call: NA; v_call: TRBV5-8; clone_size: NA; cdr3_aa: CASSLGGSGTDTQYF; cdr3_nt: TGTGCCAGCAGCTTGGGGGGAAGTGGCACAGATACGCAGTATTTT
j_call: TRBJ2-7; d_call: NA; v_call: TRBV7-9; clone_size: NA; cdr3_aa: CASSSRDGYSYEQYF; cdr3_nt: TGTGCCAGCAGCTCAAGGGACGGTTACTCCTACGAGCAGTACTTC
j_call: TRBJ2-1; d_call: TRBD2; v_call: TRBV28; clone_size: NA; cdr3_aa: CASILAGAVSPNEQFF; cdr3_nt: TGTGCCAGCATACTAGCGGGAGCTGTCTCCCCGAATGAGCAGTTCTTC
j_call: TRBJ2-7; d_call: NA; v_call: TRBV7-9; clone_size: once; cdr3_aa: CASSLIIPNEQYF; cdr3_nt: TGTGCCAGCAGCTTAATAATCCCTAACGAGCAGTACTTC
j_call: TRBJ2-7; d_call: NA; v_call: TRBV6-5; clone_size: NA; cdr3_aa: CASSSHRVLYEQYF; cdr3_nt: TGTGCCAGCAGTTCCCATAGGGTTCTGTACGAGCAGTACTTC
j_call: TRBJ2-3; d_call: NA; v_call: TRBV19; clone_size: NA; cdr3_aa: CASSIFFPGGTDTQYF; cdr3_nt: TGTGCCAGTAGTATATTTTTTCCGGGGGGCACAGATACGCAGTATTTT
j_call: TRBJ2-3; d_call: TRBD2; v_call: TRBV7-9; clone_size: NA; cdr3_aa: CASSLDELAGSTDTQYF; cdr3_nt: TGTGCCAGCAGCTTAGATGAACTAGCGGGGAGCACAGATACGCAGTATTTT
j_call: TRBJ2-7; d_call: NA; v_call: TRBV2; clone_size: NA; cdr3_aa: CASSVDGGLSYEQYF; cdr3_nt: TGTGCCAGCAGTGTGGACGGCGGGCTTTCCTACGAGCAGTACTTC
j_call: TRBJ2-3; d_call: TRBD2; v_call: TRBV29-1; clone_size: NA; cdr3_aa: CSVEGLAGGPGSADTQYF; cdr3_nt: TGCAGCGTCGAAGGTCTAGCGGGAGGGCCGGGGAGTGCAGATACGCAGTATTTT
j_call: TRBJ2-3; d_call: TRBD2; v_call: TRBV7-8; clone_size: NA; cdr3_aa: CASSPSGTSTDTQYF; cdr3_nt: TGTGCCAGCAGCCCTAGCGGGACGTCAACAGATACGCAGTATTTT
j_call: TRBJ2-7; d_call: TRBD1; v_call: TRBV6-6; clone_size: NA; cdr3_aa: CASIPGTGIYEQYF; cdr3_nt: TGTGCCAGCATCCCCGGGACAGGGATCTACGAGCAGTACTTC
j_call: TRBJ1-1; d_call: TRBD1; v_call: TRBV7-9; clone_size: NA; cdr3_aa: CASSFDRGTEAFF; cdr3_nt: TGTGCCAGCAGCTTCGACAGGGGCACTGAAGCTTTCTTT
j_call: TRBJ2-1; d_call: TRBD2; v_call: TRBV27; clone_size: NA; cdr3_aa: CASSLSVSGRIGGDEQFF; cdr3_nt: TGTGCCAGCAGTTTATCAGTTAGCGGGAGAATTGGAGGGGATGAGCAGTTCTTC
j_call: TRBJ2-1; d_call: NA; v_call: TRBV6-1; clone_size: many; cdr3_aa: CASSEAGGSYNEQFF; cdr3_nt: TGTGCCAGCAGTGAAGCGGGAGGCTCCTACAATGAGCAGTTCTTC
j_call: TRBJ2-7; d_call: NA; v_call: TRBV27; clone_size: NA; cdr3_aa: CASSFKGPSYEQYF; cdr3_nt: TGTGCCAGCAGTTTCAAGGGGCCCTCGTACGAGCAGTACTTC
j_call: TRBJ2-2; d_call: NA; v_call: TRBV28; clone_size: NA; cdr3_aa: CASAWANKNTGELFF; cdr3_nt: TGTGCCAGTGCCTGGGCAAATAAGAACACCGGGGAGCTGTTTTTT
j_call: TRBJ1-1; d_call: NA; v_call: TRBV7-9; clone_size: NA; cdr3_aa: CASSFQGSGNTEAFF; cdr3_nt: TGTGCCAGCAGCTTCCAGGGAAGTGGGAACACTGAAGCTTTCTTT
j_call: TRBJ2-1; d_call: NA; v_call: TRBV14; clone_size: NA; cdr3_aa: CASSQEHWRVKGNEQFF; cdr3_nt: TGTGCCAGCAGCCAAGAGCACTGGCGGGTTAAGGGCAATGAGCAGTTCTTC
j_call: TRBJ2-7; d_call: TRBD2; v_call: TRBV7-6; clone_size: NA; cdr3_aa: CASSLGTSTYEQYF; cdr3_nt: TGTGCCAGCAGCTTGGGGACTAGCACCTACGAGCAGTACTTC
j_call: TRBJ2-2; d_call: NA; v_call: TRBV19; clone_size: NA; cdr3_aa: CASSIRAGELFF; cdr3_nt: TGTGCCAGTAGTATCAGGGCCGGGGAGCTGTTTTTT
j_call: TRBJ1-3; d_call: NA; v_call: TRBV7-8; clone_size: NA; cdr3_aa: CASSLRSTASGNTIYF; cdr3_nt: TGTGCCAGCAGCTTAAGGTCGACAGCCTCTGGAAACACCATATATTTT
j_call: TRBJ2-7; d_call: NA; v_call: TRBV27; clone_size: NA; cdr3_aa: CASSPGEGYEQYF; cdr3_nt: TGTGCCAGCAGCCCAGGGGAGGGCTACGAGCAGTACTTC
j_call: TRBJ2-1; d_call: NA; v_call: TRBV10-2; clone_size: NA; cdr3_aa: CASFDRASSYNEQFF; cdr3_nt: TGCGCCAGTTTTGACAGAGCCTCCTCCTACAATGAGCAGTTCTTC
j_call: TRBJ2-7; d_call: TRBD2; v_call: TRBV29-1; clone_size: once; cdr3_aa: CSATLAGTYEQYF; cdr3_nt: TGCAGCGCAACACTAGCGGGAACCTACGAGCAGTACTTC
j_call: TRBJ2-7; d_call: NA; v_call: TRBV7-9; clone_size: NA; cdr3_aa: CASSSRSGNTYEQYF; cdr3_nt: TGTGCCAGCAGCTCCCGTTCCGGTAATACCTACGAGCAGTACTTC
j_call: TRBJ2-3; d_call: TRBD1; v_call: TRBV5-3; clone_size: NA; cdr3_aa: CARPQAGGPDTQYF; cdr3_nt: TGTGCCCGACCCCAGGCAGGGGGCCCAGATACGCAGTATTTT
j_call: TRBJ2-1; d_call: NA; v_call: TRBV27; clone_size: NA; cdr3_aa: CASSLQGPYNEQFF; cdr3_nt: TGTGCCAGCAGTTTACAGGGGCCCTACAATGAGCAGTTCTTC
j_call: TRBJ2-3; d_call: NA; v_call: TRBV27; clone_size: NA; cdr3_aa: CASRASTDTQYF; cdr3_nt: TGTGCCAGCAGAGCTAGCACAGATACGCAGTATTTT
j_call: TRBJ2-7; d_call: NA; v_call: TRBV2; clone_size: NA; cdr3_aa: CASSVREVTYEQYF; cdr3_nt: TGTGCCAGCAGTGTAAGGGAGGTCACATACGAGCAGTACTTC
j_call: TRBJ2-1; d_call: NA; v_call: TRBV7-9; clone_size: NA; cdr3_aa: CASSLDSNNVEQFF; cdr3_nt: TGTGCCAGCAGCTTAGACAGTAACAATGTAGAGCAGTTCTTC
j_call: TRBJ2-3; d_call: NA; v_call: TRBV9; clone_size: NA; cdr3_aa: CASSARGLSTDTQYF; cdr3_nt: TGTGCCAGCAGCGCCCGGGGCCTAAGCACAGATACGCAGTATTTT
j_call: TRBJ2-3; d_call: NA; v_call: TRBV30; clone_size: NA; cdr3_aa: CAWSRDSSTDTQYF; cdr3_nt: TGTGCCTGGAGTCGGGACTCTAGCACAGATACGCAGTATTTT